Sequencing of this T cell receptor (beta chain) was carried out in a study of blood T cell repertoires in COVID-19. In the study overall: The United States, Italy and Spain provided the acute and convalescent COVID-19 samples. T cells, B-cell-depleted T cells, or PBMCs provided the cDNA or gDNA that served as material.

Methods used by the authors: From reference gene primer amplification, estimates of nucleated cell counts were derived. Data came from immunoSEQ multiplex PCR; TCRdb stores just in-frame clones and leaves some out. From that table come the V and J calls and clone size; the DNA was used to work out D and trimming. This sample has 250,000 or so clones, with roughly nine tenths found just once. V was pared by 5 bases and J by 3 bases, with 11 bases of the junction left unmatched. CDR1 and CDR2 (germline): SGHAT, FQNNGV. This CDR3 has 16 amino acids. The sequencing input was peripheral blood. V and J are TRBV11-2 and TRBJ2-7; 9 nucleotides agree with TRBD1. The receptor's source is a man aged 55-75 years with acute or convalescent COVID-19. The CDR3 is CASSPIGDRANYEQYF. The CDR3 coding sequence is TGTGCCAGCAGCCCTATAGGGGACAGGGCAAACTACGAGCAGTACTTC.